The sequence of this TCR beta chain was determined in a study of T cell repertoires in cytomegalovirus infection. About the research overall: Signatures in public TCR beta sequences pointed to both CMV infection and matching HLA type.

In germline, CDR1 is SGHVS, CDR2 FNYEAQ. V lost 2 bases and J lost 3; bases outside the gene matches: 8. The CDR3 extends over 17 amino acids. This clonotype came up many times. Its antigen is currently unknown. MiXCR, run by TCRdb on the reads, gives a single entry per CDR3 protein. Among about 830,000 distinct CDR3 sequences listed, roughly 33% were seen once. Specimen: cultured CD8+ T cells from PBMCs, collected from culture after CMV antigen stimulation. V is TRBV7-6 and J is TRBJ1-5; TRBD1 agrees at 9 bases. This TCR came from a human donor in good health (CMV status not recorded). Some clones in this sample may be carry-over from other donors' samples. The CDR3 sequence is CASSLLARTGANQPQHF. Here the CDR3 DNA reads TGTGCCAGCAGCTTACTGGCCCGGACAGGGGCCAATCAGCCCCAGCATTTT.